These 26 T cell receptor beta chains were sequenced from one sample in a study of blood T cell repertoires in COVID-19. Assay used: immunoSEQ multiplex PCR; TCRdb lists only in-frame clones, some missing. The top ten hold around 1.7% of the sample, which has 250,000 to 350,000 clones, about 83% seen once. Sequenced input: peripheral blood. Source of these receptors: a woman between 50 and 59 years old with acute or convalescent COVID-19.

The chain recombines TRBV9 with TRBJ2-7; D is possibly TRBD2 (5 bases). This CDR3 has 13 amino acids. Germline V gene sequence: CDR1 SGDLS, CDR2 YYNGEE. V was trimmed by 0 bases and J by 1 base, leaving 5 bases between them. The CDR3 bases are TGTGCCAGCAGCGTAGCGGGGTCCTACGAGCAGTACTTC. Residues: CASSVAGSYEQYF. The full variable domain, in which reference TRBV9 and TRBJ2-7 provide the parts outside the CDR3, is DSGVTQTPKHLITATGQRVTLRCSPRSGDLSVYWYQQSLDQGLQFLIQYYNGEERAKGNILERFSAQQFPDLHSELNLSSLELGDSALYFCASSVAGSYEQYFGPGTRLTVT.

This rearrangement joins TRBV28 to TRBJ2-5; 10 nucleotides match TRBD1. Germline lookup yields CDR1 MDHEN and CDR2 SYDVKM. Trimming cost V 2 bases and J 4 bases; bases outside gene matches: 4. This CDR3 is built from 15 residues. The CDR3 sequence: CASSLPGQGSETQYF. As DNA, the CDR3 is TGTGCCAGCAGTTTACCGGGACAGGGGTCAGAGACCCAGTACTTC.

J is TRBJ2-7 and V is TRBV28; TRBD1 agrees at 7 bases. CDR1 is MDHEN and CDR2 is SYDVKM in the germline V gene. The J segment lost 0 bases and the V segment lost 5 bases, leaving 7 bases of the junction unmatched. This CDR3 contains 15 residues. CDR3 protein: CASSPTGTVSYEQYF. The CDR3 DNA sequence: TGTGCCAGCAGTCCAACAGGGACAGTCTCCTACGAGCAGTACTTC.

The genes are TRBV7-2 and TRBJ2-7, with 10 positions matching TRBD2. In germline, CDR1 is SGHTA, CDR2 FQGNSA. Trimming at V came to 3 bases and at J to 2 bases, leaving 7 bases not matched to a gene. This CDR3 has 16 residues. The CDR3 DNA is TGTGCCAGCAGCTTCTATACTAGCGGGGTAGCCTACGAGCAGTACTTC. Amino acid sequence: CASSFYTSGVAYEQYF.

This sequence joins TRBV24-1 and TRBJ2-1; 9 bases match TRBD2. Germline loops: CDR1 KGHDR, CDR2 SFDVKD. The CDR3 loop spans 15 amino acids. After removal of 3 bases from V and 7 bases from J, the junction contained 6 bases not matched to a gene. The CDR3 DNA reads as TGTGCCACCAGTGATCGGCGCGGGAGGGTGAATGAGCAGTTCTTC. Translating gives CATSDRRGRVNEQFF.

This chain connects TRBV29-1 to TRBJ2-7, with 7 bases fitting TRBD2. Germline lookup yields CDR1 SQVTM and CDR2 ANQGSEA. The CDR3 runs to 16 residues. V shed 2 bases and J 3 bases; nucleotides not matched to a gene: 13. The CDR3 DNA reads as TGCAGCGTTGAACTCCGGTTAGCGGGCAAAAGCTACGAGCAGTACTTC. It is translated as CSVELRLAGKSYEQYF.

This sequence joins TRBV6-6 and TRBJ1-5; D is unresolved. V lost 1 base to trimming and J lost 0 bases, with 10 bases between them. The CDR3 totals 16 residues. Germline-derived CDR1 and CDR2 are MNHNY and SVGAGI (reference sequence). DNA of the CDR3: TGTGCCAGCAGTTACTTTGGCAGACATAGCAATCAGCCCCAGCATTTT. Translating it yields CASSYFGRHSNQPQHF.

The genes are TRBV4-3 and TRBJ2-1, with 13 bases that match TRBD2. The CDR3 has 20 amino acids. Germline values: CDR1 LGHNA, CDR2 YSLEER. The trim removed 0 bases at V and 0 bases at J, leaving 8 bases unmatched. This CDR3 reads CASSQDSPTSGRLSYNEQFF. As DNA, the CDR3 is TGCGCCAGCAGCCAAGATTCCCCGACTAGCGGGAGGCTCTCCTACAATGAGCAGTTCTTC.

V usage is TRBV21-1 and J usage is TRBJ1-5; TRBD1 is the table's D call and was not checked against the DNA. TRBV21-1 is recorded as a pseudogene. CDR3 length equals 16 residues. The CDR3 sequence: CASSRQGPYSNQPQHF. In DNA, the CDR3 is TGTGCCAGCAGCAGACAGGGGCCCTATAGCAATCAGCCCCAGCATTTT.

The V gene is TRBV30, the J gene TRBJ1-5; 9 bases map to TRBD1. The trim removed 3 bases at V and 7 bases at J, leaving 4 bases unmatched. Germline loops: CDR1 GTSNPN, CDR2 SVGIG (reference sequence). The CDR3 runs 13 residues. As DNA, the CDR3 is TGTGCCTGGAGGGGGACAGGGCGGCAGCCCCAGCATTTT. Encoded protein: CAWRGTGRQPQHF.

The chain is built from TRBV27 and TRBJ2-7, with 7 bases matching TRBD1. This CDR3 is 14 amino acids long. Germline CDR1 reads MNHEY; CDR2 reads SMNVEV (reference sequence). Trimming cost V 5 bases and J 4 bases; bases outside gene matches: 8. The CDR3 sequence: CASSLIDRAYEQYF. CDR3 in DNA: TGTGCCAGCAGTCTCATCGACAGGGCTTACGAGCAGTACTTC.

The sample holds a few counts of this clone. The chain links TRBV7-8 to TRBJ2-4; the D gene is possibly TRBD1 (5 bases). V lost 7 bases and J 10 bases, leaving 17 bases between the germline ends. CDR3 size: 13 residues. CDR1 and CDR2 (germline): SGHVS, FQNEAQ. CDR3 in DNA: TGTGCCAGCACCGCCGGCAGGGTCGGTATTCAGTACTTC. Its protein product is CASTAGRVGIQYF.

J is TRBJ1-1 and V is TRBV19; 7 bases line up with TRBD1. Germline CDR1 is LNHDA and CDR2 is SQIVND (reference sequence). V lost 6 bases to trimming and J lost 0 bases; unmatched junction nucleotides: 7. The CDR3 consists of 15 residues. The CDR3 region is CASSGTVLMNTEAFF. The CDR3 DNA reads TGTGCCAGTAGCGGGACAGTCCTTATGAACACTGAAGCTTTCTTT.

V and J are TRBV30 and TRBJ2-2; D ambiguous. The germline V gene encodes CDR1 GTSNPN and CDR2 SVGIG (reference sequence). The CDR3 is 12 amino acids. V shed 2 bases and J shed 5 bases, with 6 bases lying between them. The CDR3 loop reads CAWSLLTGELFF. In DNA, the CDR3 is TGTGCCTGGAGTCTATTGACCGGGGAGCTGTTTTTT. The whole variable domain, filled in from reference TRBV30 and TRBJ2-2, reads SQTIHQWPATLVQPVGSPLSLECTVEGTSNPNLYWYRQAAGRGLQLLFYSVGIGQISSEVPQNLSASRPQDRQFILSSKKLLLSDSGFYLCAWSLLTGELFFGEGSRLTVL.

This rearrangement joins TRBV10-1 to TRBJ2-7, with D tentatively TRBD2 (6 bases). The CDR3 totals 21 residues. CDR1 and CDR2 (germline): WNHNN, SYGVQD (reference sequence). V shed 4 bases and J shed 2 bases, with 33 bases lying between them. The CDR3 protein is CASSVLGSWGEKGLPTYEQYF. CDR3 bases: TGCGCCAGCAGTGTGCTGGGCAGCTGGGGGGAGAAGGGTTTACCTACCTACGAGCAGTACTTC.

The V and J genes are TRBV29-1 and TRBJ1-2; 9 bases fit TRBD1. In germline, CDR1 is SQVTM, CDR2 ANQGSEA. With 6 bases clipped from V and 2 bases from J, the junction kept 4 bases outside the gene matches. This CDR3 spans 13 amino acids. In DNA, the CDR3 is TGCAGCGTCGTGGGGACAGGGAACTATGGCTACACCTTC. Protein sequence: CSVVGTGNYGYTF.

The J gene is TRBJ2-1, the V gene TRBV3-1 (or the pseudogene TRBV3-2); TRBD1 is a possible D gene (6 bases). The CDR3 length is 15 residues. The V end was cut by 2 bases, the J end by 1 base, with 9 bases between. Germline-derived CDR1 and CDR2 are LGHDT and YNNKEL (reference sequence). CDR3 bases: TGTGCCAGCAGCCAACAGGGGTTATCCTACAATGAGCAGTTCTTC. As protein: CASSQQGLSYNEQFF.

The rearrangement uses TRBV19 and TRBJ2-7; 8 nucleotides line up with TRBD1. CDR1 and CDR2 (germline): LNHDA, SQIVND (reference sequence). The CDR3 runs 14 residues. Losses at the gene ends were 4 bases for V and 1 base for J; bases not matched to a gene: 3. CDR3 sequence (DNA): TGTGCCAGTAGTACCGGGACAGGATCCTACGAGCAGTACTTC. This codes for CASSTGTGSYEQYF.

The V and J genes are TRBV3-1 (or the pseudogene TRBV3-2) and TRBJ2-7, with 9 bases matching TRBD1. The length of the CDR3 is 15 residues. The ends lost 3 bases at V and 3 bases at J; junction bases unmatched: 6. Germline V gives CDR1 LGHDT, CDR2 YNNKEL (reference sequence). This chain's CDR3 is CASSHHGQGHYEQYF. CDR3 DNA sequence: TGTGCCAGCAGCCACCACGGACAGGGGCACTACGAGCAGTACTTC.

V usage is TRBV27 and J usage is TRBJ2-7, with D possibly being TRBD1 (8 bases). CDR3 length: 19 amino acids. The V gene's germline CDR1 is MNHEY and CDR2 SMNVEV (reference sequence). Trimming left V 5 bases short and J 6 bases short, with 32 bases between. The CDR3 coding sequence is TGTGCCAGCAGTCAACCGGACAGGGTATCAGGCGGGAGTACAGCCGAGCAGTACTTC. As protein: CASSQPDRVSGGSTAEQYF.

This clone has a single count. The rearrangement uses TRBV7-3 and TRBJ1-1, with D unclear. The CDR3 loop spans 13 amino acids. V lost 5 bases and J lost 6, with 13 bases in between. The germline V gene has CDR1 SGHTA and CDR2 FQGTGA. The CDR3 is CASSSRGSPEAFF. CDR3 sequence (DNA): TGTGCCAGCAGCAGCCGGGGAAGCCCTGAAGCTTTCTTT.

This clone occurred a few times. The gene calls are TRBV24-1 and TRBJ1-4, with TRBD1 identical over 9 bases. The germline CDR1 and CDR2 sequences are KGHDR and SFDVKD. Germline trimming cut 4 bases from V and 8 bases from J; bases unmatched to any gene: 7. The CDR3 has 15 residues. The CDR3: CATSDKGQGNEKLFF. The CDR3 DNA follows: TGTGCCACCAGTGACAAGGGACAGGGTAACGAAAAACTGTTTTTT.

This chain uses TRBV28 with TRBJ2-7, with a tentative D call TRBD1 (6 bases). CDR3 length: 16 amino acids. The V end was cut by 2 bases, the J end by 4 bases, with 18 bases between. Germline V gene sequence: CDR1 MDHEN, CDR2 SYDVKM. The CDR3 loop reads CASSLKSYRVQYEQYF. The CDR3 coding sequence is TGTGCCAGCAGTTTAAAGTCCTACAGGGTCCAGTACGAGCAGTACTTC. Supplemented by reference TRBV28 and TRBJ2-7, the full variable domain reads DVKVTQSSRYLVKRTGEKVFLECVQDMDHENMFWYRQDPGLGLRLIYFSYDVKMKEKGDIPEGYSVSREKKERFSLILESASTNQTSMYLCASSLKSYRVQYEQYFGPGTRLTVT.

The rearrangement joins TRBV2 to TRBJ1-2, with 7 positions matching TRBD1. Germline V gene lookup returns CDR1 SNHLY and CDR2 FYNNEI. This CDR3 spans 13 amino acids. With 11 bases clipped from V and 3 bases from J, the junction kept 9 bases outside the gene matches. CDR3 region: CAGRGGLDYGYTF. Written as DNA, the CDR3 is TGTGCCGGGAGAGGGGGCTTGGACTATGGCTACACCTTC.

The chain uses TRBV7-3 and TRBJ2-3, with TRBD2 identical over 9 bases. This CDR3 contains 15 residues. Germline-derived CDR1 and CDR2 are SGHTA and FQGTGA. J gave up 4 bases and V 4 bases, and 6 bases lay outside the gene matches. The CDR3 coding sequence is TGTGCCAGCAGCTCAACTAGCGGGTGGTCAGATACGCAGTATTTT. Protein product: CASSSTSGWSDTQYF.

CDR3 DNA sequence: TGTGCCAGCAGGGTCTTGACAGACGGCTACACCTTC. It codes for CASRVLTDGYTF. The V and J genes are TRBV2 and TRBJ1-2; possible D gene TRBD1, 5 bases. Germline V gene lookup returns CDR1 SNHLY and CDR2 FYNNEI. The V end was cut by 6 bases, the J end by 8 bases, with 13 bases between. The CDR3 length is 12 residues.